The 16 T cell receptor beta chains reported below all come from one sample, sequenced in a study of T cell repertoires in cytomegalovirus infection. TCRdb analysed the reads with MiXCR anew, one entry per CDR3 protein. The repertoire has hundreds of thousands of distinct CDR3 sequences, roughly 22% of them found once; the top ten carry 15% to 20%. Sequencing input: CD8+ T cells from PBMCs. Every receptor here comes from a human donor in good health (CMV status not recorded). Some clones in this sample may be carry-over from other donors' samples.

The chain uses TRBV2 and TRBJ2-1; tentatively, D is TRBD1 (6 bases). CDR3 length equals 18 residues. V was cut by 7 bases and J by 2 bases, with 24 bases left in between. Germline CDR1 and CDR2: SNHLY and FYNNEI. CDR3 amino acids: CASKRGPPSGATYNEQFF. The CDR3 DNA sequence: TGTGCCAGCAAACGGGGCCCCCCGTCAGGGGCTACCTACAATGAGCAGTTCTTC.

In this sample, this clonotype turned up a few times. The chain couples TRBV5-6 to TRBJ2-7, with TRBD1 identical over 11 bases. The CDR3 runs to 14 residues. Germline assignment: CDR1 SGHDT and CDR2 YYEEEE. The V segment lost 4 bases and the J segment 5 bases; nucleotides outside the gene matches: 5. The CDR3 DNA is TGTGCCAGCAGCGCCGGACAGGGGGCCAACGAGCAGTACTTC. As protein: CASSAGQGANEQYF.

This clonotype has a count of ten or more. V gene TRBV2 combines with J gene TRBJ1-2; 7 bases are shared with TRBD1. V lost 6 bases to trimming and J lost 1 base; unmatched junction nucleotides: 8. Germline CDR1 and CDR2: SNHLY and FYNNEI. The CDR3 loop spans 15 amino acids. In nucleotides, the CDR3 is TGTGCCAGCAGGGGGACAGAGACCCTTAACTATGGCTACACCTTC. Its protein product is CASRGTETLNYGYTF.

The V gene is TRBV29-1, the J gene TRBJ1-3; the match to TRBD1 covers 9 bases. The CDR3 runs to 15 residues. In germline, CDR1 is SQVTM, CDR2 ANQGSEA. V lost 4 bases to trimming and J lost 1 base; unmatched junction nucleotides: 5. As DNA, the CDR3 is TGCAGCGTTGGAGGGGACAGGGATTCTGGAAACACCATATATTTT. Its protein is CSVGGDRDSGNTIYF.

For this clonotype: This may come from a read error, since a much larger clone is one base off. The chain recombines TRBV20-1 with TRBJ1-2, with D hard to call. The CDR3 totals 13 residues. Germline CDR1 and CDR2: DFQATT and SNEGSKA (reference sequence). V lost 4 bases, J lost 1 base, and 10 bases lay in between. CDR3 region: CSATNRFNYGYTF. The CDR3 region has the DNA TGCAGTGCTACAAACAGATTTAACTATGGCTACACCTTC.

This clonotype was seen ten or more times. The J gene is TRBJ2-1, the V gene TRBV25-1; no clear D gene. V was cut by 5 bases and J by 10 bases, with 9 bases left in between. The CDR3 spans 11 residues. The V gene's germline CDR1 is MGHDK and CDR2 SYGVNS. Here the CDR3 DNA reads TGTGCCAGCAGTCCTCTGACCGAGCAGTTCTTC. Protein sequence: CASSPLTEQFF.

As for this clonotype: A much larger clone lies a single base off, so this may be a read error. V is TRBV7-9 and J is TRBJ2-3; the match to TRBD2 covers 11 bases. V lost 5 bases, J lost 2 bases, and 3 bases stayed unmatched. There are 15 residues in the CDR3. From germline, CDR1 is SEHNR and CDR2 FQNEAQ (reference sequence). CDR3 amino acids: CASSLGLAATDTQYF. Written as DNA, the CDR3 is TGTGCCAGCAGCCTGGGACTAGCGGCCACAGATACGCAGTATTTT.

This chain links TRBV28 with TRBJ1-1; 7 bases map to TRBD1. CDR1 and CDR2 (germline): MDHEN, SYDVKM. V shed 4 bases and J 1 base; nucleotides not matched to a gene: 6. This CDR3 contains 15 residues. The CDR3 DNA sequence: TGTGCCAGCAGTTCGCTCAGGGGGGCGAACACTGAAGCTTTCTTT. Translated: CASSSLRGANTEAFF.

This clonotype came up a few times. The chain's CDR3 is CASSEDNMNTEAFF. CDR3 sequence (DNA): TGTGCCAGCAGCGAGGACAACATGAACACTGAAGCTTTCTTT. The chain is built from TRBV28 and TRBJ1-1; tentatively, D is TRBD1 (5 bases). Germline CDR1 is MDHEN and CDR2 is SYDVKM. The CDR3 has 14 residues. V was trimmed by 6 bases and J by 0 bases, leaving 11 bases between them. The variable domain in full, completed from reference TRBV28 and TRBJ1-1, reads DVKVTQSSRYLVKRTGEKVFLECVQDMDHENMFWYRQDPGLGLRLIYFSYDVKMKEKGDIPEGYSVSREKKERFSLILESASTNQTSMYLCASSEDNMNTEAFFGQGTRLTVV.

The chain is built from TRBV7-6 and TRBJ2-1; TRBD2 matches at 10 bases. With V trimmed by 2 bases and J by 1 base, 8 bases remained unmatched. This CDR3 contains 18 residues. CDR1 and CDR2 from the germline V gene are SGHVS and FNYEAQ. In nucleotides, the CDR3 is TGTGCCAGCAGCTTATTCGGGGCTAGCGGGGGTTCCTACAATGAGCAGTTCTTC. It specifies CASSLFGASGGSYNEQFF.

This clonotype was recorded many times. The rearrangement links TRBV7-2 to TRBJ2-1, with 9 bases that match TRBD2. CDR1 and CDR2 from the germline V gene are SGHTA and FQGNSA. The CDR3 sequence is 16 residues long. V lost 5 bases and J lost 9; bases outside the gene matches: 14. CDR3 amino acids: CASSLGVAGGPVEQFF. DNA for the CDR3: TGTGCCAGCAGCCTCGGTGTGGCGGGGGGGCCTGTTGAGCAGTTCTTC.

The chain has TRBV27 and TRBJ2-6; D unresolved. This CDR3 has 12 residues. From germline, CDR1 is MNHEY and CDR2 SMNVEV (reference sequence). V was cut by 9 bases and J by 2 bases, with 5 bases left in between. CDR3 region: CASGTGANVLTF. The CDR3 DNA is TGTGCCAGTGGAACTGGGGCCAACGTCCTGACTTTC.

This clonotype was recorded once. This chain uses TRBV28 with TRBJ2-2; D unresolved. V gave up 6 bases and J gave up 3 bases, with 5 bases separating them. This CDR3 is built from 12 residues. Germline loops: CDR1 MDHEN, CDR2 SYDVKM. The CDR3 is CASRGYTGELFF. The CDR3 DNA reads TGTGCCAGCAGGGGATACACCGGGGAGCTGTTTTTT. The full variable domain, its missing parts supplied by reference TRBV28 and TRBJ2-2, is DVKVTQSSRYLVKRTGEKVFLECVQDMDHENMFWYRQDPGLGLRLIYFSYDVKMKEKGDIPEGYSVSREKKERFSLILESASTNQTSMYLCASRGYTGELFFGEGSRLTVL.

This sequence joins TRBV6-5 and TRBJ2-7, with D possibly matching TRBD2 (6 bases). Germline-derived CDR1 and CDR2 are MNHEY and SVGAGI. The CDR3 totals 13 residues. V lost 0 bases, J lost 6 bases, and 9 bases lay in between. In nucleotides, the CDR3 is TGTGCCAGCAGTTACTCGATCGGGGGCGAGCAGTACTTC. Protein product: CASSYSIGGEQYF.

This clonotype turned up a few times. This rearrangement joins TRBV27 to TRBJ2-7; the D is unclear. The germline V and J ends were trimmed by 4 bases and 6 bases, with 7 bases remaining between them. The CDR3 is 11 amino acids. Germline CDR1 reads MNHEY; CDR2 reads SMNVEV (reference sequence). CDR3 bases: TGTGCCAGCAGTTCCCTAGGCGAGCAGTACTTC. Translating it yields CASSSLGEQYF.

CDR3 nucleotide sequence: TGTGCCAGCAGCCAAGCCTTCAGGTCAATGCAGCATTTT. Amino acids: CASSQAFRSMQHF. The rearrangement joins TRBV14 to TRBJ1-5, with D unresolved. CDR1 and CDR2 (germline): SGHDN, FVKESK. CDR3 size: 13 residues. V lost 1 base, J lost 13 bases, and 14 bases lay in between.